The 21 T cell receptor beta chains below all came from one sample that was sequenced in a study of blood T cell repertoires in COVID-19. The table came from immunoSEQ multiplex PCR; TCRdb's copy has only in-frame clones and leaves some out. The sample carries 150,000 to 200,000 clones, 82% recorded once. The sample was peripheral blood. These receptors were taken from a woman in her seventies with acute or convalescent COVID-19.

The chain has TRBV30 and TRBJ1-4; TRBD1 matches at 7 bases. V lost 1 base to trimming and J lost 5 bases; unmatched junction nucleotides: 7. The CDR3 extends over 15 amino acids. CDR1 is GTSNPN and CDR2 is SVGIG in the germline V gene (reference sequence). The CDR3 reads CAWSGLTGRNEKLFF. The CDR3 DNA reads as TGTGCCTGGAGTGGCCTGACAGGGCGAAATGAAAAACTGTTTTTT.

This clone was seen a few times. This chain uses TRBV7-9 with TRBJ2-3; D gene ambiguous. The CDR3 is 13 residues long. Looked up from germline, CDR1 is SEHNR and CDR2 is FQNEAQ (reference sequence). Trimming took 6 bases from V and 8 from J, leaving 15 bases between them. CDR3 in DNA: TGTGCCAGCAGTTCGGATGGAGCTGCTACGCAGTATTTT. Its translation is CASSSDGAATQYF.

This chain links TRBV7-8 with TRBJ2-7; a weak D match, TRBD2 (5 bases). Germline V CDR1 and CDR2: SGHVS, FQNEAQ. V dropped 2 bases and J dropped 3 bases, with 8 bases sitting between them. The CDR3 extends over 13 amino acids. This chain's CDR3 is CASSLRGNYEQYF. The DNA for the CDR3 is TGTGCCAGCAGCTTACGGGGTAACTACGAGCAGTACTTC. Full variable domain (rest looked up from reference TRBV7-8 and TRBJ2-7): GAGVSQSPRYKVAKRGQDVALRCDPISGHVSLFWYQQALGQGPEFLTYFQNEAQLDKSGLPSDRFFAERPEGSVSTLKIQRTQQEDSAVYLCASSLRGNYEQYFGPGTRLTVT.

This chain connects TRBV6-1 to TRBJ1-2; the match to TRBD1 covers 11 bases. Per germline, CDR1 MNHNS and CDR2 SASEGT. V lost 1 base and J lost 4; bases outside the gene matches: 2. CDR3 length: 15 residues. The CDR3 loop reads CASSEGTGGVYGYTF. The CDR3 coding sequence is TGTGCCAGCAGTGAAGGGACAGGGGGCGTCTATGGCTACACCTTC.

This clone was seen more than once but under ten times. The chain joins TRBV7-8 to TRBJ2-7; 8 bases line up with TRBD1. From germline, CDR1 is SGHVS and CDR2 FQNEAQ. The CDR3 sequence is 16 residues long. V was pared by 5 bases and J by 5 bases, with 14 bases of the junction left unmatched. The CDR3 loop is CASSPAVTTGVDEQYF. The CDR3 region has the DNA TGTGCCAGCAGCCCGGCAGTGACGACAGGGGTCGACGAGCAGTACTTC. Supplemented by reference TRBV7-8 and TRBJ2-7, the full variable domain reads GAGVSQSPRYKVAKRGQDVALRCDPISGHVSLFWYQQALGQGPEFLTYFQNEAQLDKSGLPSDRFFAERPEGSVSTLKIQRTQQEDSAVYLCASSPAVTTGVDEQYFGPGTRLTVT.

This chain joins TRBV5-1 and TRBJ2-7, with 8 bases aligning to TRBD1. This CDR3 is built from 16 residues. Germline V gives CDR1 SGHRS, CDR2 YFSETQ. V shed 4 bases and J 0 bases; nucleotides not matched to a gene: 9. CDR3 nucleotides: TGCGCCAGCAGCGTTCGGACAGGGACGACCTCCTACGAGCAGTACTTC. Its translation is CASSVRTGTTSYEQYF.

In this sample, this clone turned up a few times. V usage is TRBV5-4 and J usage is TRBJ2-1; 9 positions match TRBD2. The length of the CDR3 is 17 residues. Trimming removed 0 bases from V and 7 bases from J; junction bases left unmatched: 11. Germline assignment: CDR1 SGHNT and CDR2 YYREEE (reference sequence). This CDR3 is CASSLGPTGLAVNEQFF. The CDR3 DNA is TGTGCCAGCAGCTTGGGGCCGACGGGACTAGCCGTGAATGAGCAGTTCTTC.

The chain employs TRBV19 and TRBJ2-7; 11 bases agree with TRBD1. V shed 3 bases, J shed 2 bases, and the junction held 6 bases outside the gene matches. CDR1 LNHDA and CDR2 SQIVND come from the germline V gene (reference sequence). The CDR3 consists of 16 residues. The CDR3 DNA sequence: TGTGCCAGTAGTATCCGGCCGGGACAGGGGGCCTACGAGCAGTACTTC. Translation: CASSIRPGQGAYEQYF.

A single count supports this clone. The rearrangement joins TRBV9 to TRBJ2-3; weak D call: TRBD2 (6 bases). Germline CDR1 reads SGDLS; CDR2 reads YYNGEE. The CDR3 totals 14 residues. The V end was cut by 4 bases, the J end by 2 bases, with 11 bases between. The CDR3 sequence: CASSHWEATDTQYF. The CDR3 DNA follows: TGTGCCAGCAGCCACTGGGAGGCCACAGATACGCAGTATTTT.

V gene TRBV4-3 combines with J gene TRBJ1-1; D not resolved. The CDR3 is 14 residues long. Germline lookup yields CDR1 LGHNA and CDR2 YSLEER. The V end lost 1 base, the J end lost 8 bases, and 14 bases lay between the germline ends. In DNA form, the CDR3 reads TGCGCCAGCAGCCAAGGAGGTAGTTCCGGCGAAGCTTTCTTT. It yields the protein CASSQGGSSGEAFF.

In DNA form, the CDR3 reads TGTGCCAGCAGAACAGAGCCATTCTCTGGAAACACCATATATTTT. Protein product: CASRTEPFSGNTIYF. The chain has TRBV2 and TRBJ1-3, with D hard to call. The V gene lost 6 bases and the J gene lost 0 bases, with 12 bases spanning the gap. Per germline, CDR1 SNHLY and CDR2 FYNNEI. CDR3 length equals 15 residues. Variable domain in full (rest from reference TRBV2 and TRBJ1-3): EPEVTQTPSHQVTQMGQEVILRCVPISNHLYFYWYRQILGQKVEFLVSFYNNEISEKSEIFDDQFSVERPDGSNFTLKIRSTKLEDSAMYFCASRTEPFSGNTIYFGEGSWLTVV.

The table lists this clone with a few counts. The chain has TRBV7-9 and TRBJ1-2; possible D gene TRBD1, 5 bases. The CDR3 covers 15 residues. V was clipped by 3 bases and J by 6 bases, with 17 bases between them. CDR1 and CDR2 from the germline V gene are SEHNR and FQNEAQ (reference sequence). This CDR3 reads CASSFASMGGDGYTF. DNA for the CDR3: TGTGCCAGCAGCTTCGCGTCGATGGGAGGGGATGGCTACACCTTC.

This sequence joins TRBV29-1 and TRBJ1-1; 9 positions match TRBD1. V dropped 5 bases and J dropped 3; count of bases not matched to a gene: 4. The CDR3 runs to 13 residues. Per the germline V gene, CDR1 is SQVTM and CDR2 is ANQGSEA. CDR3 residues: CSVRTGVDTEAFF. CDR3 sequence (DNA): TGCAGCGTTAGGACAGGGGTAGACACTGAAGCTTTCTTT.

Written as DNA, the CDR3 is TGTGCCAGCAGCTTAGATAGCGGGGGGCTGAACTACGAGCAGTACTTC. Its translation: CASSLDSGGLNYEQYF. This chain joins TRBV7-2 and TRBJ2-7; 10 positions match TRBD2. The CDR3 length is 16 residues. The V segment lost 1 base and the J segment 3 bases; nucleotides outside the gene matches: 6. CDR1 and CDR2 from the germline V gene are SGHTA and FQGNSA.

The chain recombines TRBV27 with TRBJ2-2, with D possibly being TRBD1 (5 bases). CDR3 length equals 13 residues. Germline CDR1 and CDR2: MNHEY and SMNVEV (reference sequence). Trimming left V 3 bases short and J 4 bases short, with 6 bases between. CDR3 bases: TGTGCCAGCAGTTTCAGGGTCACCGGGGAGCTGTTTTTT. It encodes CASSFRVTGELFF.

The chain carries TRBV4-1 and TRBJ2-1; 9 bases match TRBD1. This CDR3 comprises 17 residues. Per germline, CDR1 MGHRA and CDR2 YSYEKL. V was pared by 4 bases and J by 4 bases, with 11 bases of the junction left unmatched. In DNA form, the CDR3 reads TGCGCCAGCAGCCTACTTTGGGGACAGGGCATGTACAATGAGCAGTTCTTC. Protein: CASSLLWGQGMYNEQFF.

The chain has TRBV6-6 and TRBJ2-2; no definite D call. The V end was cut by 6 bases, the J end by 3 bases, with 8 bases between. The CDR3 is made up of 13 amino acids. From germline, CDR1 is MNHNY and CDR2 SVGAGI (reference sequence). The CDR3 sequence: CASSRSDTGELFF. As DNA, the CDR3 is TGTGCCAGCAGCCGGTCCGACACCGGGGAGCTGTTTTTT.

The chain uses TRBV15 and TRBJ1-1; a weak D match, TRBD1 (5 bases). Per the germline V gene, CDR1 is LNHNV and CDR2 is YYDKDF (reference sequence). This CDR3 is built from 15 residues. Trimming removed 1 base at V and 2 bases at J, with 11 bases between. The CDR3 loop reads CATSRGAGSNTEAFF. Here the CDR3 DNA reads TGTGCCACCAGCAGAGGGGCAGGGTCAAACACTGAAGCTTTCTTT. The full variable domain, with the rest looked up from reference TRBV15 and TRBJ1-1, is DAMVIQNPRYQVTQFGKPVTLSCSQTLNHNVMYWYQQKSSQAPKLLFHYYDKDFNNEADTPDNFQSRRPNTSFCFLDIRSPGLGDTAMYLCATSRGAGSNTEAFFGQGTRLTVV.

The rearrangement uses TRBV7-3 and TRBJ2-1; 7 bases align to TRBD1. Germline loops: CDR1 SGHTA, CDR2 FQGTGA. This CDR3 is 15 amino acids long. J gave up 4 bases and V 5 bases, and 8 bases lay outside the gene matches. Here the CDR3 reads CASSVKGATYNEQFF. CDR3 coding DNA: TGTGCCAGCAGCGTTAAGGGGGCCACATACAATGAGCAGTTCTTC. Supplemented by reference TRBV7-3 and TRBJ2-1, the full variable domain reads GAGVSQTPSNKVTEKGKYVELRCDPISGHTALYWYRQSLGQGPEFLIYFQGTGAADDSGLPNDRFFAVRPEGSVSTLKIQRTERGDSAVYLCASSVKGATYNEQFFGPGTRLTVL.

The genes are TRBV28 and TRBJ1-2, with TRBD1 as a possible D gene (6 bases). The CDR3 has 16 residues. Between the trimmed V and J ends, which lost 5 bases and 5 bases, there was a span of 21 bases. Germline V gene data show CDR1 as MDHEN and CDR2 as SYDVKM. The CDR3 loop is CASSPVRFTGRYGYTF. The CDR3 DNA reads as TGTGCCAGCAGTCCTGTCCGATTCACAGGGAGATATGGCTACACCTTC.

J is TRBJ2-5 and V is TRBV9; 11 nucleotides line up with TRBD2. CDR1 is SGDLS, CDR2 YYNGEE, per germline. V lost 6 bases and J lost 5; bases outside the gene matches: 9. This CDR3 is 15 amino acids long. The CDR3 DNA reads TGTGCCAGCACCTTAGCGGGGGGGCCCGATGAGACCCAGTACTTC. Amino acids: CASTLAGGPDETQYF. Filled out from reference TRBV9 and TRBJ2-5, the complete variable domain reads DSGVTQTPKHLITATGQRVTLRCSPRSGDLSVYWYQQSLDQGLQFLIQYYNGEERAKGNILERFSAQQFPDLHSELNLSSLELGDSALYFCASTLAGGPDETQYFGPGTRLLVL.